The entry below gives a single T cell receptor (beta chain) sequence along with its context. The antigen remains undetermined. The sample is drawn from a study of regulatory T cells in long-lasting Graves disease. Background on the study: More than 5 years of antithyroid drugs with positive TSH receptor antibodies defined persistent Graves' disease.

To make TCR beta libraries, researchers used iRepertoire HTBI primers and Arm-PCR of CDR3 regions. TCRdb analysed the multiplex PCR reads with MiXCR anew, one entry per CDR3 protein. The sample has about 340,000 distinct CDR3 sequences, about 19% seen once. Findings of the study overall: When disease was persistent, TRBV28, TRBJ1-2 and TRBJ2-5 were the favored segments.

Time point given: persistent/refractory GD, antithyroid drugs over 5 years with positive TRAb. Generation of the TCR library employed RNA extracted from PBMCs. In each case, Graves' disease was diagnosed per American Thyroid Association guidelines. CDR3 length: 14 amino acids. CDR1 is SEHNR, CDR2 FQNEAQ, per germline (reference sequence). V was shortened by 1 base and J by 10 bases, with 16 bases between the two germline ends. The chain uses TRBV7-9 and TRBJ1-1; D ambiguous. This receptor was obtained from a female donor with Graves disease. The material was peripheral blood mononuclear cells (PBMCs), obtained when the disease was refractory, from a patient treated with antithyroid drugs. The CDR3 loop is CASSLEGGGPGAFF. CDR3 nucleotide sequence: TGTGCCAGCAGCTTAGAAGGAGGCGGGCCGGGAGCTTTCTTT.